This T cell receptor (beta chain) was documented in a study of CD8 T cells in ankylosing spondylitis. The study, taken as a whole, reports: It appeared that ankylosing spondylitis blood was characterized by a TCR beta motif of several highly homologous variants.

About this clonotype itself: The antigen is not known.

CDR3 length equals 15 residues. Library preparation for TCR beta used quantitative 5'-RACE with molecular barcodes. TCRdb used MiXCR to reprocess the 5' RACE reads, holding one entry per CDR3 protein. This table has 150,000 to 200,000 distinct CDR3 sequences, roughly 18% appearing once. The chain couples TRBV21-1 to TRBJ2-7. TRBV21-1 represents a pseudogene. The clonotype originates from a male donor aged 5 to 29 with ankylosing spondylitis or in good health (not recorded which). The source material was blood, either unsorted or a sorted T cell fraction (not recorded which). For the CDR3, the DNA is TGTGCCAGCAGCGTAAACCGACGGGGAATCTACGAGCAGTACTTC. It translates to CASSVNRRGIYEQYF.